This TCR beta chain was found in a study of cytomegalovirus exposure and HLA in healthy donors. On the study more broadly: In an early release, HLA-typed donors contributed some 88 million unique TCR sequences.

The PCR made use of 60 Vbeta and 13 Jbeta primers. Authors' methods: Unique TCR beta chains totaled roughly 79 million in a later count, with approximately 11 million of them shared. This table comes from immunoSEQ multiplex PCR, and its TCRdb copy is limited to in-frame clones, with some not included. That table supplies the V and J calls and clone size; D and trimming were determined from the DNA. In the table there are 150,000 to 200,000 clones, roughly 83% of which are singletons. Overall study results and limits: Later on, an analysis tied about 17,000 TCR beta sequences to HLA alleles at 0.05 false discovery rate. As a later analysis revealed, the rate of TCR association differed by HLA locus, with DRB1 most and HLA-C fewest.

This clone has a single count. Its antigen is not identified. Germline-derived CDR1 and CDR2 are LGHNA and YNFKEQ. V lost 4 bases to trimming and J lost 6 bases, with 18 bases between them. The CDR3 sequence is 16 residues long. This TCR came from a woman aged 45-65 years in good health and CMV-seronegative. Sequencing was performed on PBMCs. The chain has TRBV4-2 and TRBJ1-4; D gene uncertain. The CDR3 reads CASSRLQGTVDEKLFF. The CDR3 DNA follows: TGTGCCAGCAGCCGGCTTCAAGGCACAGTCGATGAAAAACTGTTTTTT.